The 5 T cell receptor beta chains presented below share a single source sample, sequenced in a study of OX40 agonist ivuxolimab in advanced cancers. Only in-frame clones appear in the TCRdb table, and some are missing; sequencing was by immunoSEQ multiplex PCR. The data hold under 70,000 clones, with approximately 85% observed a single time. The material sequenced was CD4+ or CD8+ T cells sorted from blood, taken in a trial of the OX40 agonist ivuxolimab. All receptors derive from an adult with an advanced solid tumor such as melanoma, head and neck, liver or kidney cancer.

The sample holds a few counts of this clone. The gene calls are TRBV10-3 and TRBJ1-5; D might be TRBD1 (5 bases). V was clipped by 6 bases and J by 3 bases, with 9 bases between them. Germline V CDR1 and CDR2: ENHRY, SYGVKD. The CDR3 is 13 amino acids. The CDR3 DNA is TGTGCCATCAGCGACAGCTTCAATCAGCCCCAGCATTTT. Its protein is CAISDSFNQPQHF.

The gene calls are TRBV5-6 and TRBJ1-2, with TRBD1 identical over 9 bases. In germline, CDR1 is SGHDT, CDR2 YYEEEE. The CDR3 contains 14 residues. The V segment lost 4 bases and the J segment 2 bases; nucleotides outside the gene matches: 3. CDR3 nucleotides: TGTGCCAGCAGCCCGGGACAGGGAAACTATGGCTACACCTTC. As protein: CASSPGQGNYGYTF. Full variable domain (remainder filled in from reference TRBV5-6 and TRBJ1-2): DAGVTQSPTHLIKTRGQQVTLRCSPKSGHDTVSWYQQALGQGPQFIFQYYEEEERQRGNFPDRFSGHQFPNYSSELNVNALLLGDSALYLCASSPGQGNYGYTFGSGTRLTVV.

This chain joins TRBV5-1 and TRBJ1-1; D perhaps matches TRBD1 (6 bases). There are 14 residues in the CDR3. Germline-derived CDR1 and CDR2 are SGHRS and YFSETQ. Trimming stripped 4 bases from V and 4 bases from J, with 14 bases between. CDR3 protein: CASSGTLPGTEAFF. The CDR3 coding sequence is TGCGCCAGCAGCGGGACACTCCCAGGCACTGAAGCTTTCTTT.

The V and J genes are TRBV18 and TRBJ2-3, with D maybe TRBD1 (7 bases). The ends were cut back, 3 bases at V and 9 bases at J, with 13 bases in the middle. The CDR3 extends over 13 amino acids. The germline V gene has CDR1 KGHSH and CDR2 LQKENI. In nucleotides, the CDR3 is TGTGCCAGCTCACCCGGACAGGAGGGCACGCAGTATTTT. Amino acids: CASSPGQEGTQYF. The full variable domain, its missing parts supplied by reference TRBV18 and TRBJ2-3, is NAGVMQNPRHLVRRRGQEARLRCSPMKGHSHVYWYRQLPEEGLKFMVYLQKENIIDESGMPKERFSAEFPKEGPSILRIQQVVRGDSAAYFCASSPGQEGTQYFGPGTRLTVL.

This chain connects TRBV5-4 to TRBJ2-1; no reliable D call. The CDR3 extends over 14 amino acids. V dropped 0 bases and J dropped 4 bases, with 8 bases sitting between them. Germline assignment: CDR1 SGHNT and CDR2 YYREEE (reference sequence). CDR3 nucleotide sequence: TGTGCCAGCAGCTTGGATAGCTTTTACAATGAGCAGTTCTTC. Translating gives CASSLDSFYNEQFF.